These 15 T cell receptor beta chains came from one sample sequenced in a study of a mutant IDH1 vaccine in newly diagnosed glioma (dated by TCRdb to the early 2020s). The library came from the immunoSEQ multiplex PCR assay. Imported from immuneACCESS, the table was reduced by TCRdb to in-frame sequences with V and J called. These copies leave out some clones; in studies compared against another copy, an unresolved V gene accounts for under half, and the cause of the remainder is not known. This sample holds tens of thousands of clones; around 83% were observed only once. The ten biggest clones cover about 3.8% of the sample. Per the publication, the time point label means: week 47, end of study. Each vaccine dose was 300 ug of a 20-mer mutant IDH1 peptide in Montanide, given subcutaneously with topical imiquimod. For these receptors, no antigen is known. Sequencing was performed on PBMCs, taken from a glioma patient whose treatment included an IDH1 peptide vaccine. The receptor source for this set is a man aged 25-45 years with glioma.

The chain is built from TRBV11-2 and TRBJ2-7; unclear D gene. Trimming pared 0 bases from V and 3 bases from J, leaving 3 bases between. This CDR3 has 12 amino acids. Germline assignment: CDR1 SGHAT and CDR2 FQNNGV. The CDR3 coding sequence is TGTGCCAGCAGCTTAGATCGCTACGAGCAGTACTTC. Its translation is CASSLDRYEQYF.

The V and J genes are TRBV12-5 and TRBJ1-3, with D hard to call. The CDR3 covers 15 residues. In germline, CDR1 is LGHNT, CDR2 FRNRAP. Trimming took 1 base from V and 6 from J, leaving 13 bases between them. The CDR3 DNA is TGTGCTAGTGGTTTGGGGGCCGTGGCGGAAAACACCATATATTTT. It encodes CASGLGAVAENTIYF.

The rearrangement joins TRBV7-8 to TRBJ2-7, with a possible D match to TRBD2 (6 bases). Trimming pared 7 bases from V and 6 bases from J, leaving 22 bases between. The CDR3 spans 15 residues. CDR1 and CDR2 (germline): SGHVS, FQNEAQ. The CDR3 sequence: CASTPPLREASEQYF. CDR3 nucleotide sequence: TGTGCCAGCACCCCCCCGCTCAGGGAGGCCTCCGAGCAGTACTTC.

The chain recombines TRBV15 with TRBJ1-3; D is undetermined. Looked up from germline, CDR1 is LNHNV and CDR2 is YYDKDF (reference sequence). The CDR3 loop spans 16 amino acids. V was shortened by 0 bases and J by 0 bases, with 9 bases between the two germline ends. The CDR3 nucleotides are TGTGCCACCAGCAGAGATTGGGTTGACTCTGGAAACACCATATATTTT. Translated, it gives CATSRDWVDSGNTIYF.

The CDR3 loop reads CASSLFYGSLYEQYF. The CDR3 nucleotides are TGTGCCAGCAGCTTATTTTACGGATCGCTGTACGAGCAGTACTTC. The rearrangement links TRBV7-2 to TRBJ2-7; unclear D gene. Germline CDR1 SGHTA, CDR2 FQGNSA. The ends were cut back, 2 bases at V and 4 bases at J, with 15 bases in the middle. CDR3 length equals 15 residues.

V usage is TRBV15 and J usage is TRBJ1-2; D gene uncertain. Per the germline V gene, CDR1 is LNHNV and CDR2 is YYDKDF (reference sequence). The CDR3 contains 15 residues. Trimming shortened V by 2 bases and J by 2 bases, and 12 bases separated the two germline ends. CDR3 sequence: CATSRRDGSNYGYTF. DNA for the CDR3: TGTGCCACCAGCAGACGTGACGGATCCAACTATGGCTACACCTTC. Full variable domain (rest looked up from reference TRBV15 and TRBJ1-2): DAMVIQNPRYQVTQFGKPVTLSCSQTLNHNVMYWYQQKSSQAPKLLFHYYDKDFNNEADTPDNFQSRRPNTSFCFLDIRSPGLGDTAMYLCATSRRDGSNYGYTFGSGTRLTVV.

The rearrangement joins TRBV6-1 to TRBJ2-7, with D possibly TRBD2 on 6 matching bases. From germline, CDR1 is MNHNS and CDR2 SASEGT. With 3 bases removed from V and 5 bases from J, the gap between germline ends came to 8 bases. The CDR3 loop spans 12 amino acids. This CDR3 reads CASSERGHEQYF. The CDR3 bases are TGTGCCAGCAGTGAGCGGGGACACGAGCAGTACTTC.

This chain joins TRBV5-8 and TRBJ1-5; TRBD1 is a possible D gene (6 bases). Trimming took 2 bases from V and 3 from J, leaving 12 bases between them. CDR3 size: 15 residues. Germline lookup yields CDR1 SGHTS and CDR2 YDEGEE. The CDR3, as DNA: TGTGCCAGCAGCTTTCTTCAGGGGTCCAATCAGCCCCAGCATTTT. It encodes CASSFLQGSNQPQHF. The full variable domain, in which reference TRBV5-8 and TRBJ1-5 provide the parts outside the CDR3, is EAGVTQSPTHLIKTRGQQATLRCSPISGHTSVYWYQQALGLGLQFLLWYDEGEERNRGNFPPRFSGRQFPNYSSELNVNALELEDSALYLCASSFLQGSNQPQHFGDGTRLSIL.

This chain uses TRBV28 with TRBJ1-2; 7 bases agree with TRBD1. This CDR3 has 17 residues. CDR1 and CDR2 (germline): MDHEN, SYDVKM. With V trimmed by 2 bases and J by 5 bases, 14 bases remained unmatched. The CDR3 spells CASSLAQPGTENYGYTF. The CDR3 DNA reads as TGTGCCAGCAGTTTAGCCCAACCCGGGACAGAAAATTATGGCTACACCTTC.

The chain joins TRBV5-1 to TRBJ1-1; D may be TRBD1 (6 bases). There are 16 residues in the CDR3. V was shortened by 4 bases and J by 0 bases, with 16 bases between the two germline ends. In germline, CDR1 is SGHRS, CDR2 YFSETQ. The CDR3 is CASSLGQLGMNTEAFF. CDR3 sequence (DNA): TGCGCCAGCAGCCTTGGACAGCTCGGTATGAACACTGAAGCTTTCTTT. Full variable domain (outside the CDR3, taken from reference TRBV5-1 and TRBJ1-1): KAGVTQTPRYLIKTRGQQVTLSCSPISGHRSVSWYQQTPGQGLQFLFEYFSETQRNKGNFPGRFSGRQFSNSRSEMNVSTLELGDSALYLCASSLGQLGMNTEAFFGQGTRLTVV.

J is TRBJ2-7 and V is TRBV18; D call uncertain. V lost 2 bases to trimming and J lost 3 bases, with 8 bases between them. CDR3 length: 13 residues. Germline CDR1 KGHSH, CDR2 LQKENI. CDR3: CASSPSHSYEQYF. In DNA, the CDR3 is TGTGCCAGCTCACCATCGCACAGCTACGAGCAGTACTTC.

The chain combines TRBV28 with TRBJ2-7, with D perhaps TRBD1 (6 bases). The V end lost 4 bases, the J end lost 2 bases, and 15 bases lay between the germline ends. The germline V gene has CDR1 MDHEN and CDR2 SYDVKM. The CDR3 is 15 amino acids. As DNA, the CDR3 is TGTGCCAGCAGTTCCACCACAGGGCCAACCTACGAGCAGTACTTC. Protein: CASSSTTGPTYEQYF. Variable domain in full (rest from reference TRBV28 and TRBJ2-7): DVKVTQSSRYLVKRTGEKVFLECVQDMDHENMFWYRQDPGLGLRLIYFSYDVKMKEKGDIPEGYSVSREKKERFSLILESASTNQTSMYLCASSSTTGPTYEQYFGPGTRLTVT.

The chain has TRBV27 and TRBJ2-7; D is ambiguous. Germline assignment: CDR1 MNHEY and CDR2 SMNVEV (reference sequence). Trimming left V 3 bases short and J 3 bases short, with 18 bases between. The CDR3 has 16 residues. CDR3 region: CASSLTSPGQLYEQYF. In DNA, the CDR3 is TGTGCCAGCAGTTTGACCTCTCCAGGCCAACTCTACGAGCAGTACTTC.

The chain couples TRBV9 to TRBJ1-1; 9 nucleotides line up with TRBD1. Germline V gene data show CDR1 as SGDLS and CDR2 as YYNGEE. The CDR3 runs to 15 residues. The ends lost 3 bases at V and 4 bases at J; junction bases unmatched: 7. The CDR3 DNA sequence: TGTGCCAGCAGCGCCACAGGGGGCTCTCCCACTGAAGCTTTCTTT. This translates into CASSATGGSPTEAFF.

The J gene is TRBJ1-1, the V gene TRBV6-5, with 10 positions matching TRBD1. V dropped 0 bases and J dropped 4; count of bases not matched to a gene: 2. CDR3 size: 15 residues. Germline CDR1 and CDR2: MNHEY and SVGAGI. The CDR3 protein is CASSYSRTGGTEAFF. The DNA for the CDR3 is TGTGCCAGCAGTTACTCTAGGACAGGGGGCACTGAAGCTTTCTTT.